Below, 21 T cell receptor beta chains from the same sample are listed, as sequenced in a study of identical twins. TCRdb re-derived calls from the 5' RACE reads in MiXCR, one entry per CDR3 protein. The data contain around 490,000 distinct CDR3 sequences, around an eighth of them singletons. This sample also appeared in a second study, on yellow fever vaccine responses in identical twins.

Sequenced: CD4+ T cells sorted from blood. All receptors derive from a woman between 18 and 29 years old in good health.

V is TRBV24-1 and J is TRBJ2-2; D might be TRBD1 (6 bases). Germline lookup yields CDR1 KGHDR and CDR2 SFDVKD. The V end was cut by 3 bases, the J end by 1 base, with 8 bases between. This CDR3 comprises 15 residues. This CDR3 is CATSDVGQNTGELFF. CDR3 nucleotide sequence: TGTGCCACCAGTGATGTGGGACAGAACACCGGGGAGCTGTTTTTT.

CDR3 nucleotide sequence: TGTGCCTGGTGTGCAGGCGGTAGTAGCGGGAGAGGACAGTATTTT. It codes for CAWCAGGSSGRGQYF. The chain links TRBV30 to TRBJ2-3; TRBD2 matches 9 bases. V shed 5 bases and J 12 bases; nucleotides not matched to a gene: 18. The CDR3 totals 15 residues. Germline V CDR1 and CDR2: GTSNPN, SVGIG (reference sequence).

The J gene is TRBJ2-1, the V gene TRBV10-3; TRBD2 is a possible D gene (6 bases). The V end lost 6 bases, the J end lost 6 bases, and 15 bases lay between the germline ends. Germline lookup yields CDR1 ENHRY and CDR2 SYGVKD. CDR3 length equals 14 residues. CDR3 bases: TGTGCCATCAGACCGGGACTTTCGGCCAATGAGCAGTTCTTC. It yields the protein CAIRPGLSANEQFF.

The chain couples TRBV5-6 to TRBJ2-3, with D possibly TRBD1 on 6 matching bases. CDR3 length equals 17 residues. Germline CDR1 is SGHDT and CDR2 is YYEEEE. Between the trimmed V and J ends, which lost 4 bases and 5 bases, there was a span of 23 bases. The CDR3 sequence is CASSAIPGTKAQDTQYF. The DNA for the CDR3 is TGTGCCAGCAGCGCAATCCCTGGGACAAAGGCGCAAGATACGCAGTATTTT.

This clonotype was seen a handful of times. This chain uses TRBV29-1 with TRBJ2-2, with D unclear. The CDR3 spans 11 residues. The V gene's germline CDR1 is SQVTM and CDR2 ANQGSEA. V lost 7 bases, J lost 2 bases, and 5 bases lay in between. The CDR3 region is CSGANTGELFF. The CDR3 bases are TGCAGCGGGGCAAACACCGGGGAGCTGTTTTTT.

This clonotype was observed a handful of times. CDR3 coding DNA: TGTGCCATCAGTGAGTCGATAACTAGCGGGAGGGTCACAGATACGCAGTATTTT. It translates to CAISESITSGRVTDTQYF. V and J are TRBV10-3 and TRBJ2-3, with TRBD2 matching over 13 bases. The CDR3 covers 18 residues. The V segment lost 0 bases and the J segment 2 bases; nucleotides outside the gene matches: 5. CDR1 and CDR2 from the germline V gene are ENHRY and SYGVKD.

This sequence joins TRBV7-2 and TRBJ2-1; D is unclear. CDR1 is SGHTA and CDR2 is FQGNSA in the germline V gene. V lost 5 bases and J 2 bases, leaving 13 bases between the germline ends. The CDR3 consists of 15 residues. The CDR3 loop reads CASSLTNPPYNEQFF. The DNA of the CDR3 is TGTGCCAGCAGCCTTACAAACCCACCCTACAATGAGCAGTTCTTC.

The table lists this clonotype with a few counts. The chain couples TRBV6-6 to TRBJ2-5; D unresolved. Trimming took off 1 base at V and 2 bases at J, with 5 bases between the two ends. Germline-derived CDR1 and CDR2 are MNHNY and SVGAGI (reference sequence). This CDR3 is 13 amino acids long. The CDR3 sequence: CASSYLQQETQYF. In DNA, the CDR3 is TGTGCCAGCAGTTACTTACAGCAAGAGACCCAGTACTTC.

This chain connects TRBV7-9 to TRBJ2-7; D is undetermined. The V end lost 5 bases, the J end lost 0 bases, and 8 bases lay between the germline ends. The V gene's germline CDR1 is SEHNR and CDR2 FQNEAQ (reference sequence). The CDR3 covers 13 residues. CDR3 sequence (DNA): TGTGCCAGCAGCCCGACTCTCTCCTACGAGCAGTACTTC. The encoded protein is CASSPTLSYEQYF.

In this sample, this clonotype turned up a few times. The J gene is TRBJ1-1, the V gene TRBV20-1; D gene ambiguous. Germline CDR1 reads DFQATT; CDR2 reads SNEGSKA (reference sequence). The V and J ends lost 3 bases and 1 base respectively, with 15 bases between them. The CDR3 loop spans 15 amino acids. The CDR3 coding sequence is TGCAGTGCTAGGAAACCAGGTCTAGGGAACACTGAAGCTTTCTTT. Its translation: CSARKPGLGNTEAFF.

The CDR3, as DNA: TGCGCCAGCAGCTTGGAGAATGCCGCTTCGTATGAGCAGTACTTC. It encodes CASSLENAASYEQYF. The chain couples TRBV5-1 to TRBJ2-7; D call uncertain. The CDR3 runs to 15 residues. Trimming took 0 bases from V and 7 from J, leaving 17 bases between them. Germline CDR1 SGHRS, CDR2 YFSETQ.

This clonotype was seen more than once but under ten times. The rearrangement joins TRBV4-1 to TRBJ2-2, with D possibly matching TRBD2 (5 bases). Germline V gene data show CDR1 as MGHRA and CDR2 as YSYEKL. V was cut by 6 bases and J by 5 bases, with 16 bases left in between. The CDR3 consists of 15 residues. DNA of the CDR3: TGCGCCAGCAGTCGGGATCCGATCGGTACCGGGGAGCTGTTTTTT. This sequence encodes CASSRDPIGTGELFF.

The rearrangement joins TRBV7-9 to TRBJ2-7, with 7 bases fitting TRBD1. V gave up 1 base and J gave up 4 bases; unmatched junction bases: 7. The CDR3 consists of 15 residues. The germline CDR1 and CDR2 sequences are SEHNR and FQNEAQ (reference sequence). The CDR3 nucleotides read TGTGCCAGCAGCTTAGGTCCGGGACAGTCTTACGAGCAGTACTTC. This gives the protein CASSLGPGQSYEQYF. Full variable domain (rest looked up from reference TRBV7-9 and TRBJ2-7): DTGVSQNPRHKITKRGQNVTFRCDPISEHNRLYWYRQTLGQGPEFLTYFQNEAQLEKSRLLSDRFSAERPKGSFSTLEIQRTEQGDSAMYLCASSLGPGQSYEQYFGPGTRLTVT.

The chain couples TRBV18 to TRBJ2-1; D might be TRBD2 (7 bases). The CDR3 is made up of 13 amino acids. Looked up from germline, CDR1 is KGHSH and CDR2 is LQKENI. V dropped 3 bases and J dropped 8 bases, with 11 bases sitting between them. CDR3 DNA: TGTGCCAGCTCACCGAGGGGGGGGGATGAGCAGTTCTTC. This gives the protein CASSPRGGDEQFF.

Many counts were recorded for this clonotype. The V gene is TRBV11-2, the J gene TRBJ1-1; D is unclear. V was shortened by 2 bases and J by 5 bases, with 6 bases between the two germline ends. This CDR3 has 12 residues. In germline, CDR1 is SGHAT, CDR2 FQNNGV. For the CDR3, the DNA is TGTGCCAGCAGCTTAAATACTACTGAAGCTTTCTTT. Translated, it gives CASSLNTTEAFF.

This clonotype was counted only a few times. The chain couples TRBV13 to TRBJ2-1; D may be TRBD1 (5 bases). The germline V gene has CDR1 PRHDT and CDR2 FYEKMQ (reference sequence). The CDR3 has 14 amino acids. V was cut by 2 bases and J by 4 bases, with 9 bases left in between. CDR3 in amino acids: CASSLWTLYNEQFF. In nucleotides, the CDR3 is TGTGCCAGCAGCTTATGGACACTTTACAATGAGCAGTTCTTC.

The V call is TRBV28, the J call TRBJ2-7; 15 nucleotides match TRBD2. The CDR3 covers 19 residues. In germline, CDR1 is MDHEN, CDR2 SYDVKM. The V gene end was trimmed by 0 bases and the J gene end by 1 base; junction bases not matched to a gene: 7. The CDR3 here is CASSLWVPGLAGGSYEQYF. DNA for the CDR3: TGTGCCAGCAGTTTATGGGTGCCGGGACTAGCGGGAGGATCCTACGAGCAGTACTTC.

This clonotype was counted ten times or more. The CDR3 DNA follows: TGCGCCAGCAGCCCGGAGCGATACGAGCAGTACTTC. It specifies CASSPERYEQYF. The chain joins TRBV5-1 to TRBJ2-7; D gene unclear. V shed 4 bases and J shed 4 bases, with 9 bases lying between them. The CDR3 totals 12 residues. From germline, CDR1 is SGHRS and CDR2 YFSETQ.

This clonotype was observed at least ten times. The chain recombines TRBV5-1 with TRBJ2-3; D might be TRBD2 (5 bases). The germline V gene encodes CDR1 SGHRS and CDR2 YFSETQ. The CDR3 totals 15 residues. The ends were cut back, 0 bases at V and 3 bases at J, with 11 bases in the middle. DNA of the CDR3: TGCGCCAGCAGCTTGGACACACCGGGGACAGATACGCAGTATTTT. Translation gives CASSLDTPGTDTQYF.

J is TRBJ2-2 and V is TRBV7-2; TRBD2 matches 13 bases. The CDR3 is made up of 16 amino acids. Germline V gene data show CDR1 as SGHTA and CDR2 as FQGNSA. Trimming at V came to 5 bases and at J to 6 bases, leaving 6 bases not matched to a gene. CDR3 bases: TGTGCCAGCAGCCGTACTAGCGGGAGGGCCGCCGGGGAGCTGTTTTTT. Translated, it gives CASSRTSGRAAGELFF. The variable domain in full, with the rest retrieved from reference TRBV7-2 and TRBJ2-2, is GAGVSQSPSNKVTEKGKDVELRCDPISGHTALYWYRQSLGQGLEFLIYFQGNSAPDKSGLPSDRFSAERTGGSVSTLTIQRTQQEDSAVYLCASSRTSGRAAGELFFGEGSRLTVL.

This clonotype showed up many times. The genes are TRBV15 and TRBJ2-3, with TRBD2 identical over 8 bases. The germline V gene has CDR1 LNHNV and CDR2 YYDKDF (reference sequence). This CDR3 contains 15 residues. Trimming at V came to 8 bases and at J to 3 bases, leaving 10 bases not matched to a gene. For the CDR3, the DNA is TGTGCCACCCAAGACGGGGGGGGAAGGACAGATACGCAGTATTTT. Amino acids: CATQDGGGRTDTQYF. The variable domain in full, completed from reference TRBV15 and TRBJ2-3, reads DAMVIQNPRYQVTQFGKPVTLSCSQTLNHNVMYWYQQKSSQAPKLLFHYYDKDFNNEADTPDNFQSRRPNTSFCFLDIRSPGLGDTAMYLCATQDGGGRTDTQYFGPGTRLTVL.